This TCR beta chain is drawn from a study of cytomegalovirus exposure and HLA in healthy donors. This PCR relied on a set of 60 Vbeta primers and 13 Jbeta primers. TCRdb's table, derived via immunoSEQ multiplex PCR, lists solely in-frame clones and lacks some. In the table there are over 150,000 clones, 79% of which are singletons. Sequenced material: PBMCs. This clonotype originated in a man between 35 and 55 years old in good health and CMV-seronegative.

CDR3 region: CASSELGGLLVDTQYF. The CDR3 DNA sequence: TGTGCCAGCAGTGAATTAGGAGGACTCCTGGTGGATACGCAGTATTTT. This chain uses TRBV2 with TRBJ2-3; TRBD2 might be the D (5 bases). Germline CDR1 and CDR2: SNHLY and FYNNEI. V dropped 2 bases and J dropped 6 bases, with 18 bases sitting between them. This CDR3 is 16 amino acids long.